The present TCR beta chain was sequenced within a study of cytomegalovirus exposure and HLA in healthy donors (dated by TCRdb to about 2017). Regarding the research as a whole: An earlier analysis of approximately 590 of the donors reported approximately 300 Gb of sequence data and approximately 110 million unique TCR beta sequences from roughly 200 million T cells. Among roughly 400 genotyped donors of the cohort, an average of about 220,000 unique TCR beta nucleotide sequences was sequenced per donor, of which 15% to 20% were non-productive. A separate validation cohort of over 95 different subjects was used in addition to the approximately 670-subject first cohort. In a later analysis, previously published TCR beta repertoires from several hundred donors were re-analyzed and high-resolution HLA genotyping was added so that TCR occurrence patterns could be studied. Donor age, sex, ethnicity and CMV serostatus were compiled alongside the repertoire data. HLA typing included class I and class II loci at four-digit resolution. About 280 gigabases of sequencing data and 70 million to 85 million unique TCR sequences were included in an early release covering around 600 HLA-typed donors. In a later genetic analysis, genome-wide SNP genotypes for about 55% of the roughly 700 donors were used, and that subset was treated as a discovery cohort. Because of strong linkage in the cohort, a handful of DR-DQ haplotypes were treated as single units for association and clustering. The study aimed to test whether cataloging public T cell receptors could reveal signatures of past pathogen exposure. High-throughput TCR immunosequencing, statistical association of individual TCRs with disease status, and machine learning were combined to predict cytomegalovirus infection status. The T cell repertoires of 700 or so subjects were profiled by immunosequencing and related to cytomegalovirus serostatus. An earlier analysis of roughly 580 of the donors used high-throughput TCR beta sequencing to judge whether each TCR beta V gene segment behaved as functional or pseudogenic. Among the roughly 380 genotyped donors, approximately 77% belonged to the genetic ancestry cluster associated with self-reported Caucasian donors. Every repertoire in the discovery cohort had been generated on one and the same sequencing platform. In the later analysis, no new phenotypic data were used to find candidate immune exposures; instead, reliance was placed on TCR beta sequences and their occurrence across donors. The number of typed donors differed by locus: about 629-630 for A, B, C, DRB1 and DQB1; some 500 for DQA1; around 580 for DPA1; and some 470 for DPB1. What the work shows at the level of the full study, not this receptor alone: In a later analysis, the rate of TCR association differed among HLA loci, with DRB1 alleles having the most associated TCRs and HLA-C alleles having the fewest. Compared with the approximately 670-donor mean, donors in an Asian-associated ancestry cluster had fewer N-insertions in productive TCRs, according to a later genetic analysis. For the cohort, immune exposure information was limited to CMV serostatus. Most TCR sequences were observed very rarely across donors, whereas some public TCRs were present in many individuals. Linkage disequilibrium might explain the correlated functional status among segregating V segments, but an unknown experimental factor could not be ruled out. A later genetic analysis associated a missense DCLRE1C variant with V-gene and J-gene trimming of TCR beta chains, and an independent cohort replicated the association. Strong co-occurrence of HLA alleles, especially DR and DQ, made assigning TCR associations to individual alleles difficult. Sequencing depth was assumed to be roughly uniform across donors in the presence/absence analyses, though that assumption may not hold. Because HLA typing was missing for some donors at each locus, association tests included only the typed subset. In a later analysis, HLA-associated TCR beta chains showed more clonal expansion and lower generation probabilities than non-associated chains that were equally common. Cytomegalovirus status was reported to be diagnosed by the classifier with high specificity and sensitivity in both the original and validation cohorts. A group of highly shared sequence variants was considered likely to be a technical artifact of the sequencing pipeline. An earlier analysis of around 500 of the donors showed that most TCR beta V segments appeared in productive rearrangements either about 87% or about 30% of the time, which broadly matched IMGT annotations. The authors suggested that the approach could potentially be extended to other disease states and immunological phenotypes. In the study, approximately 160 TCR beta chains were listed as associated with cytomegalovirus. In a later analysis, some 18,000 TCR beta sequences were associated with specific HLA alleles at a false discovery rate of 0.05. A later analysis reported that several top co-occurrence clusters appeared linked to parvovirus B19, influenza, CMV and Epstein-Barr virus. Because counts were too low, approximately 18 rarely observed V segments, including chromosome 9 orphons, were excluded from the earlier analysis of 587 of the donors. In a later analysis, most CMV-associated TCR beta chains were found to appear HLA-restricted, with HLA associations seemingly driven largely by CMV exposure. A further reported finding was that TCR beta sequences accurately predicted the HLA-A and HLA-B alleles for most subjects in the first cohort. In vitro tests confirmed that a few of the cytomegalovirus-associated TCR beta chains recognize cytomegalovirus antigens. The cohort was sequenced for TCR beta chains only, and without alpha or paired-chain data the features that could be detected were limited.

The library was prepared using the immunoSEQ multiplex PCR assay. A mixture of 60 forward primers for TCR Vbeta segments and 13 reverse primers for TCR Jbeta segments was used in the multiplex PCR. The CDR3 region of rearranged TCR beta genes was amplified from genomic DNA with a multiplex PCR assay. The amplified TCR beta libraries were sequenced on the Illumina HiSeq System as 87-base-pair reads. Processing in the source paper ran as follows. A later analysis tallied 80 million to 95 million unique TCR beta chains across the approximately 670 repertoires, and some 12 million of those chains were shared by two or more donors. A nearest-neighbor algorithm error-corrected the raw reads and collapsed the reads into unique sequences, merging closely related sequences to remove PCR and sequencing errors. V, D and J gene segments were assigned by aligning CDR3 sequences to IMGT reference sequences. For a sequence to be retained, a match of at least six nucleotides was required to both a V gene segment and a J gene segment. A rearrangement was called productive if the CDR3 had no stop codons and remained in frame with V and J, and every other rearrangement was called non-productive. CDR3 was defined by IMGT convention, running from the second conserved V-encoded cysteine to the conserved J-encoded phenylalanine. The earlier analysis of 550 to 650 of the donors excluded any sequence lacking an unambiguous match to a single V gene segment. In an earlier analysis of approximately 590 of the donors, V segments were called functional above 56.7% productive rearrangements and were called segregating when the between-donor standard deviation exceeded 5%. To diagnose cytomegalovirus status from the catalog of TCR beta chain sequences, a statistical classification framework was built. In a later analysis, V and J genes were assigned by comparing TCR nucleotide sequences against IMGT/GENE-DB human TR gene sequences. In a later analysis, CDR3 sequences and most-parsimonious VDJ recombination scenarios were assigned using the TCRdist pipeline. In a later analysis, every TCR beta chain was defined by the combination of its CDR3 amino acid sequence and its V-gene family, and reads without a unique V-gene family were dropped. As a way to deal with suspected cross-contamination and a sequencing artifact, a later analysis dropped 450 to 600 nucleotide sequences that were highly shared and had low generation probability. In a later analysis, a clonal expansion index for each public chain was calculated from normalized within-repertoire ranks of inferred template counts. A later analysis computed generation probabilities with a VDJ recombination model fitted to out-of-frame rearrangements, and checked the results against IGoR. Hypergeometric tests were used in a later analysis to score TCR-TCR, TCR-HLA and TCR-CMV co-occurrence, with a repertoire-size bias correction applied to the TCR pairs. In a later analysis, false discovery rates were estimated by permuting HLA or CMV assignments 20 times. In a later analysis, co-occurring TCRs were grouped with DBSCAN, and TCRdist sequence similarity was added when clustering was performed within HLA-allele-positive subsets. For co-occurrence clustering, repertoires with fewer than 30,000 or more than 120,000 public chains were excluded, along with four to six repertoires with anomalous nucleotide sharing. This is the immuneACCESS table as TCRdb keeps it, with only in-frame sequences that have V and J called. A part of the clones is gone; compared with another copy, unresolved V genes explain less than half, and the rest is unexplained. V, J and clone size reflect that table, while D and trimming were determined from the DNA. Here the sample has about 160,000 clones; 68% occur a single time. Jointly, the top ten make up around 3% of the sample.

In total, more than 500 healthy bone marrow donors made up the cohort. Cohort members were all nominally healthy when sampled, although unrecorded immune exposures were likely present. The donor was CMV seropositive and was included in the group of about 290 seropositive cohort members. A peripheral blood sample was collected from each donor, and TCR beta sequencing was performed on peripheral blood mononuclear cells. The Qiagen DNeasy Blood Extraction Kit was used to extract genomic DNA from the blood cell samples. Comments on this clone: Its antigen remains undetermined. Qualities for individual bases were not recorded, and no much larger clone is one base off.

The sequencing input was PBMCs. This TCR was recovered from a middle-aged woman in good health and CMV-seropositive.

The CDR3 protein sequence reads: CASSPSGGEQYF. In nucleotides, the sequence is TGTGCCAGCAGTCCCTCAGGCGGGGAGCAGTACTTC. The sequence joins TRBV7-9 to TRBJ2-7; tentative D gene TRBD2, with 5 bases matching. The CDR3 goes from the cysteine to the phenylalanine over 12 residues. Here the CDR3 DNA is all that survives: 36 bases in frame from base 1. CDR1 SEHNR and CDR2 FQNEAQ are derived from the germline V gene (reference sequence). Trimming at the junction amounts to 6 bases on V and 7 bases on J, and the germline ends lie 13 bases apart.